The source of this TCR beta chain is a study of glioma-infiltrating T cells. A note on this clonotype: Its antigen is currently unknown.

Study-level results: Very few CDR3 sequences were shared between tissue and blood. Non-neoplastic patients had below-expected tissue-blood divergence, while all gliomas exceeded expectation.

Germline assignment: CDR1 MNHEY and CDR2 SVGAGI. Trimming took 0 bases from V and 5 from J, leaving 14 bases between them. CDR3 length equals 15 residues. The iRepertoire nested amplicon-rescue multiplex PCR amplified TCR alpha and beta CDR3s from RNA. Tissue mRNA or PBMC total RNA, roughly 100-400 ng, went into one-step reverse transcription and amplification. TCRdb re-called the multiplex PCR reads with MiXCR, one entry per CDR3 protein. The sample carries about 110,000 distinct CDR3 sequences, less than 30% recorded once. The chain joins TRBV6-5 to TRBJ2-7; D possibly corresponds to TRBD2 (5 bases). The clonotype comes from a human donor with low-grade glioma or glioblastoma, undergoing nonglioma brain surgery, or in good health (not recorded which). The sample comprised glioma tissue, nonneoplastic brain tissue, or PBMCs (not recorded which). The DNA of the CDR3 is TGTGCCAGCAGTTACTCATGGGAGTCAGGCAACGAGCAGTACTTC. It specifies CASSYSWESGNEQYF.